What follows are 30 T cell receptor beta chains derived from one specimen sequenced in a study of T cell changes during pregnancy in multiple sclerosis. Profiled with immunoSEQ multiplex PCR; TCRdb holds only in-frame clones, not every one. This sample yields 40,000 or so clones, of which 90% are seen a single time; more than 0.45% belongs to the top ten. The sample consisted of CD4+ T cells from peripheral blood mononuclear cells, taken in the first trimester of pregnancy. The receptor source for this set is a female donor in good health, enrolled as a control in a pregnancy study.

This clone was seen once. The chain is built from TRBV7-2 and TRBJ1-1; D is possibly TRBD1 (6 bases). The CDR3 spans 15 residues. The V gene's germline CDR1 is SGHTA and CDR2 FQGNSA. The V end lost 5 bases, the J end lost 6 bases, and 19 bases lay between the germline ends. CDR3 loop: CASSPIAGTHAEAFF. CDR3 nucleotides: TGTGCCAGCAGCCCGATAGCAGGGACACACGCTGAAGCTTTCTTT.

The genes are TRBV7-9 and TRBJ2-2, with 7 bases matching TRBD2. V lost 3 bases to trimming and J lost 6 bases; unmatched junction nucleotides: 7. The CDR3 has 15 amino acids. Germline assignment: CDR1 SEHNR and CDR2 FQNEAQ (reference sequence). In DNA, the CDR3 is TGTGCCAGCAGCTTTGGGACTAACCTGGCCGGGGAGCTGTTTTTT. The encoded protein is CASSFGTNLAGELFF.

V usage is TRBV6-5 and J usage is TRBJ1-1; 7 bases are shared with TRBD1. Germline assignment: CDR1 MNHEY and CDR2 SVGAGI. J was trimmed by 8 bases and V by 8 bases; bases with no gene match: 5. The CDR3 consists of 11 residues. CDR3: CASGYRGEAFF. The CDR3, as DNA: TGTGCCAGCGGATACAGGGGCGAAGCTTTCTTT.

The chain employs TRBV6-1 and TRBJ1-1; a weak D match, TRBD1 (6 bases). Germline CDR1 and CDR2: MNHNS and SASEGT. This CDR3 contains 14 residues. V was cut by 6 bases and J by 7 bases, with 18 bases left in between. The CDR3 nucleotides read TGTGCCAGCAGGAATGTAGGGGGGGGAGGTGAAGCTTTCTTT. As protein: CASRNVGGGGEAFF.

This clone showed up just once. The rearrangement uses TRBV28 and TRBJ1-4, with a weak D call TRBD1 (6 bases). CDR3 length: 15 amino acids. Between the trimmed V and J ends, which lost 2 bases and 8 bases, there was a span of 15 bases. The germline gives CDR1 MDHEN, CDR2 SYDVKM. CDR3 residues: CASSLGGARFEKLFF. The CDR3 region has the DNA TGTGCCAGCAGTTTAGGGGGCGCCAGGTTCGAAAAACTGTTTTTT. Based on the CDR3 plus reference TRBV28 and TRBJ1-4, the full variable domain is DVKVTQSSRYLVKRTGEKVFLECVQDMDHENMFWYRQDPGLGLRLIYFSYDVKMKEKGDIPEGYSVSREKKERFSLILESASTNQTSMYLCASSLGGARFEKLFFGSGTQLSVL.

The chain recombines TRBV11-3 with TRBJ1-2, with unresolved D. From germline, CDR1 is SGHNT and CDR2 YENEEA. V was cut by 2 bases and J by 5 bases, with 9 bases left in between. CDR3 size: 13 residues. This chain's CDR3 is CASSLPDGYGYTF. The DNA of the CDR3 is TGTGCCAGCAGCTTACCAGACGGGTATGGCTACACCTTC.

The table lists this clone with a count of one. The rearrangement links TRBV27 to TRBJ2-2; 9 bases are a match to TRBD2. This CDR3 is 14 amino acids long. CDR1 and CDR2 (germline): MNHEY, SMNVEV (reference sequence). V lost 6 bases to trimming and J lost 5 bases; unmatched junction nucleotides: 4. The CDR3: CASRGLAGTGELFF. The CDR3 DNA reads as TGTGCCAGCAGGGGACTAGCTGGGACCGGGGAGCTGTTTTTT.

The chain joins TRBV18 to TRBJ1-1; TRBD1 matches at 8 bases. The CDR3 loop spans 16 amino acids. CDR1 is KGHSH, CDR2 LQKENI, per germline. After removal of 3 bases from V and 5 bases from J, the junction contained 11 bases not matched to a gene. CDR3: CASSPDRVGMSTEAFF. CDR3 DNA sequence: TGTGCCAGCTCACCGGACAGGGTGGGAATGTCGACTGAAGCTTTCTTT.

Here the CDR3 DNA reads TGTGCCAGCTCACCAGGAGGGGAGAAGCCCCAGCATTTT. Translated: CASSPGGEKPQHF. This chain joins TRBV18 and TRBJ1-5, with D perhaps matching TRBD1 (5 bases). Germline V gives CDR1 KGHSH, CDR2 LQKENI. This CDR3 is built from 13 residues. The V and J ends lost 2 bases and 8 bases respectively, with 10 bases between them.

V gene TRBV4-2 combines with J gene TRBJ1-2, with 8 bases aligning to TRBD1. Trimming at V came to 4 bases and at J to 2 bases, leaving 9 bases not matched to a gene. The CDR3 consists of 16 residues. Per germline, CDR1 LGHNA and CDR2 YNFKEQ. The CDR3: CASSRLQGDGNYGYTF. CDR3 DNA sequence: TGTGCCAGCAGCCGCCTACAGGGGGATGGGAACTATGGCTACACCTTC.

The genes are TRBV27 and TRBJ1-2; possible D gene TRBD1, 5 bases. The germline V and J ends were trimmed by 1 base and 0 bases, with 12 bases remaining between them. CDR3 length: 16 amino acids. From germline, CDR1 is MNHEY and CDR2 SMNVEV (reference sequence). The CDR3 DNA reads TGTGCCAGCAGTTTATTCGGGGGGGGAGCTAACTATGGCTACACCTTC. Protein product: CASSLFGGGANYGYTF.

This chain links TRBV2 with TRBJ1-4; 10 bases are shared with TRBD1. V trimming: 1 base; J trimming: 10 bases; junction bases outside the gene matches: 9. The CDR3 spans 16 residues. The V gene's germline CDR1 is SNHLY and CDR2 FYNNEI. CDR3 nucleotide sequence: TGTGCCAGCAGTGAAGGGGCGACAGGGGGCACTGGAAAACTGTTTTTT. It yields the protein CASSEGATGGTGKLFF.

V usage is TRBV19 and J usage is TRBJ1-2; tentative D call: TRBD1 (6 bases). V shed 3 bases and J shed 4 bases, with 12 bases lying between them. The CDR3 has 14 amino acids. Germline CDR1 reads LNHDA; CDR2 reads SQIVND (reference sequence). The CDR3 reads CASSMSGRGYGYTF. As DNA, the CDR3 is TGTGCCAGTAGTATGTCTGGCAGGGGCTATGGCTACACCTTC.

The rearrangement links TRBV7-9 to TRBJ1-3, with D maybe TRBD1 (6 bases). The CDR3 loop spans 15 amino acids. Germline V gene sequence: CDR1 SEHNR, CDR2 FQNEAQ (reference sequence). The V and J ends lost 4 bases and 4 bases respectively, with 14 bases between them. CDR3 amino acids: CASSSQGYKGNTIYF. CDR3 DNA: TGTGCCAGCAGCTCCCAGGGGTACAAGGGAAACACCATATATTTT.

In DNA, the CDR3 is TGTGCCGCCCTAACATTGGGGACAGAGGCGTCCTCGGGGGGCTACACCTTC. This gives the protein CAALTLGTEASSGGYTF. This chain joins TRBV30 and TRBJ1-2; 7 nucleotides line up with TRBD1. The junction had 26 bases not matched to a gene; V was cut back by 8 bases and J by 8 bases. Germline V lookup: CDR1 GTSNPN, CDR2 SVGIG (reference sequence). The CDR3 has 17 amino acids.

The rearrangement joins TRBV14 to TRBJ1-2; TRBD1 is a possible D gene (5 bases). Germline CDR1 reads SGHDN; CDR2 reads FVKESK. The ends were cut back, 1 base at V and 7 bases at J, with 19 bases in the middle. CDR3 length equals 16 residues. CDR3 DNA sequence: TGTGCCAGCAGCCAAGGATTGACAGTCCGCCACGGTGGCTACACCTTC. This codes for CASSQGLTVRHGGYTF.

This chain joins TRBV29-1 and TRBJ1-4, with D possibly matching TRBD1 (6 bases). Germline-derived CDR1 and CDR2 are SQVTM and ANQGSEA. The CDR3 runs 13 residues. V shed 6 bases and J shed 4 bases, with 12 bases lying between them. The CDR3 nucleotides read TGCAGCGTGGTGGACAGAGTTAATGAAAAACTGTTTTTT. This translates into CSVVDRVNEKLFF.

The chain has TRBV5-1 and TRBJ1-1; 9 bases align to TRBD1. The trim removed 5 bases at V and 6 bases at J, leaving 8 bases unmatched. The CDR3 is made up of 14 amino acids. Germline-derived CDR1 and CDR2 are SGHRS and YFSETQ. The CDR3 region has the DNA TGCGCCAGCAGACCAACAGGGGGCGAACCTGAAGCTTTCTTT. Its protein product is CASRPTGGEPEAFF.

The rearrangement joins TRBV6-6 to TRBJ1-2; D is undetermined. The CDR3 contains 12 residues. Per germline, CDR1 MNHNY and CDR2 SVGAGI (reference sequence). The V end lost 6 bases, the J end lost 4 bases, and 9 bases lay between the germline ends. The CDR3 DNA is TGTGCCAGCAGGGCAGGAACCTATGGCTACACCTTC. It translates to CASRAGTYGYTF.

V is TRBV28 and J is TRBJ1-1, with D hard to call. The CDR3 length is 13 residues. Germline lookup yields CDR1 MDHEN and CDR2 SYDVKM. Trimming left V 8 bases short and J 1 base short, with 11 bases between. CDR3 DNA sequence: TGTGCCAGCCGCACAGACCCGAACACTGAAGCTTTCTTT. This gives the protein CASRTDPNTEAFF.

V is TRBV7-2 and J is TRBJ2-1; 11 nucleotides agree with TRBD2. There are 16 residues in the CDR3. V shed 5 bases, J shed 4 bases, and the junction held 7 bases outside the gene matches. Germline assignment: CDR1 SGHTA and CDR2 FQGNSA. CDR3 coding DNA: TGTGCCAGCAGCCGTAGCGGGGGGGCGGGATACAATGAGCAGTTCTTC. Translated, it gives CASSRSGGAGYNEQFF.

The chain links TRBV4-3 to TRBJ2-5, with 11 bases matching TRBD2. The ends lost 5 bases at V and 3 bases at J; junction bases unmatched: 11. Germline CDR1 LGHNA, CDR2 YSLEER. CDR3 length: 17 amino acids. This CDR3 reads CASSYASSGGMKETQYF. CDR3 nucleotides: TGCGCCAGCAGCTACGCTTCTAGCGGGGGGATGAAAGAGACCCAGTACTTC.

The chain couples TRBV5-6 to TRBJ2-2; 7 bases are shared with TRBD1. The germline V gene has CDR1 SGHDT and CDR2 YYEEEE. This CDR3 contains 16 residues. V lost 1 base to trimming and J lost 0 bases; unmatched junction nucleotides: 3. CDR3 region: CASSLLGTANTGELFF. Here the CDR3 DNA reads TGTGCCAGCAGCTTGTTGGGGACAGCGAACACCGGGGAGCTGTTTTTT.

The chain combines TRBV7-9 with TRBJ1-1; no definite D call. This CDR3 has 15 amino acids. CDR1 and CDR2 (germline): SEHNR, FQNEAQ (reference sequence). Trimming cost V 7 bases and J 1 base, with 16 bases left between them. This CDR3 reads CASIAGRVGNTEAFF. DNA of the CDR3: TGTGCCAGCATAGCGGGTCGGGTGGGGAACACTGAAGCTTTCTTT.

In its sample, this clone was seen a few times. In DNA form, the CDR3 reads TGTGCCTGGACTTCGGGGTCCTCTGGAAACACCATATATTTT. Its translation is CAWTSGSSGNTIYF. The V call is TRBV30, the J call TRBJ1-3; D is unresolved. The CDR3 totals 14 residues. Between the trimmed V and J ends, which lost 4 bases and 0 bases, there was a span of 10 bases. The germline V gene has CDR1 GTSNPN and CDR2 SVGIG (reference sequence). Together with reference TRBV30 and TRBJ1-3, the CDR3 gives the full variable domain: SQTIHQWPATLVQPVGSPLSLECTVEGTSNPNLYWYRQAAGRGLQLLFYSVGIGQISSEVPQNLSASRPQDRQFILSSKKLLLSDSGFYLCAWTSGSSGNTIYFGEGSWLTVV.

A single count supports this clone. The chain links TRBV2 to TRBJ2-5; TRBD1 is a possible D gene (6 bases). Germline V gene lookup returns CDR1 SNHLY and CDR2 FYNNEI. The germline V and J ends were trimmed by 6 bases and 4 bases, with 21 bases remaining between them. CDR3 length: 16 amino acids. CDR3 in amino acids: CASSLQGWGSGETQYF. As DNA, the CDR3 is TGTGCCAGCAGCTTACAGGGTTGGGGTTCAGGAGAGACCCAGTACTTC.

The genes are TRBV4-1 and TRBJ2-7, with a tentative D call TRBD2 (6 bases). In germline, CDR1 is MGHRA, CDR2 YSYEKL. The CDR3 has 14 residues. V lost 4 bases to trimming and J lost 3 bases, with 13 bases between them. The CDR3 is CASSPREINYEQYF. As DNA, the CDR3 is TGCGCCAGCAGCCCCCGGGAGATTAACTACGAGCAGTACTTC.

The rearrangement uses TRBV5-8 and TRBJ1-6, with 10 bases that match TRBD1. CDR3 length equals 18 residues. V shed 3 bases, J shed 0 bases, and the junction held 6 bases outside the gene matches. Germline V CDR1 and CDR2: SGHTS, YDEGEE. The CDR3 region has the DNA TGTGCCAGCAGCTCGGGACAGGGGCCCAGCTCCTATAATTCACCCCTCCACTTT. Protein sequence: CASSSGQGPSSYNSPLHF.

This clone was seen only once. The chain links TRBV7-9 to TRBJ2-2; 10 bases map to TRBD2. J lost 4 bases, V lost 4 bases, and 3 bases had no gene match. Per germline, CDR1 SEHNR and CDR2 FQNEAQ (reference sequence). The CDR3 length is 15 residues. Written as DNA, the CDR3 is TGTGCCAGCAGCTGGGGACTAGCGAGCACCGGGGAGCTGTTTTTT. Its protein product is CASSWGLASTGELFF.

The genes are TRBV10-1 and TRBJ2-7; D might be TRBD1 (5 bases). CDR1 WNHNN and CDR2 SYGVQD come from the germline V gene (reference sequence). There are 14 residues in the CDR3. V lost 4 bases to trimming and J lost 2 bases, with 12 bases between them. The CDR3 sequence: CASSVMDKTYEQYF. DNA for the CDR3: TGCGCCAGCAGTGTGATGGACAAGACCTACGAGCAGTACTTC.